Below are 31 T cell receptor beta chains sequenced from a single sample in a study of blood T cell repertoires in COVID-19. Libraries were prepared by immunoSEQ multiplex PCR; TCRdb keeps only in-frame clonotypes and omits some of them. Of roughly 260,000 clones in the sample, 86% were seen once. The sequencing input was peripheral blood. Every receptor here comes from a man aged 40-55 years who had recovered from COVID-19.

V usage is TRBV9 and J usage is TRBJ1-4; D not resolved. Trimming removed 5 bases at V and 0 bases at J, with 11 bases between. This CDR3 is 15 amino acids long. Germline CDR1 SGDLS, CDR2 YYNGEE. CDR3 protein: CASRRGSSTNEKLFF. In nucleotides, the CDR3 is TGTGCCAGCAGGAGAGGTTCCTCAACTAATGAAAAACTGTTTTTT.

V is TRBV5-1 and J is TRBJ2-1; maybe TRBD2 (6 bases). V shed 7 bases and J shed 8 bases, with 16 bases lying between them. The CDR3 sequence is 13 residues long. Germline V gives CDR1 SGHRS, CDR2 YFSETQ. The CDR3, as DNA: TGCGCCAGCTCGGGACTCGGTCGTGATGAGCAGTTCTTC. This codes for CASSGLGRDEQFF.

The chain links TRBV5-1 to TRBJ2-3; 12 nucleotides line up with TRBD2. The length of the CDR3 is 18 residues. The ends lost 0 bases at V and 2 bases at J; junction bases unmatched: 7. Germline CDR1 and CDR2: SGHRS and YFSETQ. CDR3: CASSLGPSGGAATDTQYF. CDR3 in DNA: TGCGCCAGCAGCTTGGGGCCTAGCGGGGGGGCCGCCACAGATACGCAGTATTTT.

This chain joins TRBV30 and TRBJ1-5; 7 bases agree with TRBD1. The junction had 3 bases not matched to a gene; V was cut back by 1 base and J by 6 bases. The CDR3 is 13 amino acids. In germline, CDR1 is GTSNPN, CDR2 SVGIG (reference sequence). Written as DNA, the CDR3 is TGTGCCTGGAGTGCCCAGGGGGGTCAGCCCCAGCATTTT. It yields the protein CAWSAQGGQPQHF.

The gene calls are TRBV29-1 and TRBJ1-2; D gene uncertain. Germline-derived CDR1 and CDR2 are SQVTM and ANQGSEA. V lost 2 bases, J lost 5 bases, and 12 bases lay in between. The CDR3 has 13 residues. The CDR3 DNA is TGCAGCGTTGAAAATCTGGCGGGGTATGGCTACACCTTC. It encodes CSVENLAGYGYTF.

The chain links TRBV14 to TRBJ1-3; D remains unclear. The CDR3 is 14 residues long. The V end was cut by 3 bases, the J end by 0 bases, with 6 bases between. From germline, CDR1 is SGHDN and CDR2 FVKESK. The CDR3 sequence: CASSQMSSGNTIYF. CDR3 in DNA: TGTGCCAGCAGCCAGATGAGCTCTGGAAACACCATATATTTT.

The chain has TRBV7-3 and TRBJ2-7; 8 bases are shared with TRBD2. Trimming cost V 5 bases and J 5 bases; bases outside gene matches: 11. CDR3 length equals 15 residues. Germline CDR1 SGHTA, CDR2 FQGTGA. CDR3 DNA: TGTGCCAGCAGCCAGGCAGCGGGAGAGGTGCACGAGCAGTACTTC. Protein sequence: CASSQAAGEVHEQYF.

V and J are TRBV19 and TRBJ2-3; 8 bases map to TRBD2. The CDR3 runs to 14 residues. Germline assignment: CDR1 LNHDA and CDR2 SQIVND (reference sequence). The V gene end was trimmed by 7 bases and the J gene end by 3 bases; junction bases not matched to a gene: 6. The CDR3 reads CASTSGTRTDTQYF. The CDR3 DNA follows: TGTGCCAGTACCTCCGGGACTAGAACAGATACGCAGTATTTT. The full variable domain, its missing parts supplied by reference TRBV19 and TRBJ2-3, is DGGITQSPKYLFRKEGQNVTLSCEQNLNHDAMYWYRQDPGQGLRLIYYSQIVNDFQKGDIAEGYSVSREKKESFPLTVTSAQKNPTAFYLCASTSGTRTDTQYFGPGTRLTVL.

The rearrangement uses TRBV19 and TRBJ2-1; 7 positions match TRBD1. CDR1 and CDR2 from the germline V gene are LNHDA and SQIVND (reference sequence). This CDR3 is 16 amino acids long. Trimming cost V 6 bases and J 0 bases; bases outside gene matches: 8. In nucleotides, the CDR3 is TGTGCCAGTAGCGTAACAGGGGTCCGCTCCTACAATGAGCAGTTCTTC. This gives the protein CASSVTGVRSYNEQFF. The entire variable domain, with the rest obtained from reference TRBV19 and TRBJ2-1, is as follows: DGGITQSPKYLFRKEGQNVTLSCEQNLNHDAMYWYRQDPGQGLRLIYYSQIVNDFQKGDIAEGYSVSREKKESFPLTVTSAQKNPTAFYLCASSVTGVRSYNEQFFGPGTRLTVL.

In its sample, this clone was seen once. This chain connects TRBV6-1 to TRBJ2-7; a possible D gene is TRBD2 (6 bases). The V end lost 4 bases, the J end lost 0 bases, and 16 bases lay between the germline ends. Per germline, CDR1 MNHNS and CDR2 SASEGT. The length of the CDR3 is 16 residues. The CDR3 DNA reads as TGTGCCAGCAGTGCCGGGACGGGCGGGATCTCCTACGAGCAGTACTTC. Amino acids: CASSAGTGGISYEQYF.

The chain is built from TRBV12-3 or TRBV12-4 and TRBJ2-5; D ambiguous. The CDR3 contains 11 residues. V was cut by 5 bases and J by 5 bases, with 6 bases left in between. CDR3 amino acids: CASSARETQYF. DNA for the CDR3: TGTGCCAGCAGTGCTAGGGAGACCCAGTACTTC.

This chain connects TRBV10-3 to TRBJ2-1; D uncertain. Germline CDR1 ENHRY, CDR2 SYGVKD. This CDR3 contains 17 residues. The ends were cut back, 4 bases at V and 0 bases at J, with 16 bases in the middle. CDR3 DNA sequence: TGTGCCATCAGTGCTACTGGCGACAAGAGCTCCTACAATGAGCAGTTCTTC. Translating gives CAISATGDKSSYNEQFF.

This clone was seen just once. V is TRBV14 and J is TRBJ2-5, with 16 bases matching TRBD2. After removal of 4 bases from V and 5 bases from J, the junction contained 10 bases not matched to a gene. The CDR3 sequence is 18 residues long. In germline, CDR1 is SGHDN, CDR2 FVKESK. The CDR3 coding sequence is TGTGCCAGCAGCCCGCCCGGGACTAGCGGGGGGGCCACGGAGACCCAGTACTTC. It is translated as CASSPPGTSGGATETQYF.

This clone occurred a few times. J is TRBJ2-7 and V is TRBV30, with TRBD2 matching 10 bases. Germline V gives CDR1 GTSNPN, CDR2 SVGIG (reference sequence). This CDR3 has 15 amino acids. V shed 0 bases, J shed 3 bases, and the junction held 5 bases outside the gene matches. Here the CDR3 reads CAWSVRRTSGYEQYF. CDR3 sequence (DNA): TGTGCCTGGAGTGTACGGAGGACTAGCGGCTACGAGCAGTACTTC.

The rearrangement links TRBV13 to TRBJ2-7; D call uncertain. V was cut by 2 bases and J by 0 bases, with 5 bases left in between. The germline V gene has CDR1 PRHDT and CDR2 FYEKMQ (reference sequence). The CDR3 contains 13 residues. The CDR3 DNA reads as TGTGCCAGCAGCTTATGGGCCTCCTACGAGCAGTACTTC. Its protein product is CASSLWASYEQYF.

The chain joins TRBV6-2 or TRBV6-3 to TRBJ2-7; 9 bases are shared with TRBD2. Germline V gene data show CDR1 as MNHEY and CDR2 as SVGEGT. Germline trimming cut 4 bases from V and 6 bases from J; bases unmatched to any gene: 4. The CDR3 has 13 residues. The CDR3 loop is CASSWTSVLEQYF. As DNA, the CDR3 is TGTGCCAGCAGTTGGACTAGCGTCCTCGAGCAGTACTTC.

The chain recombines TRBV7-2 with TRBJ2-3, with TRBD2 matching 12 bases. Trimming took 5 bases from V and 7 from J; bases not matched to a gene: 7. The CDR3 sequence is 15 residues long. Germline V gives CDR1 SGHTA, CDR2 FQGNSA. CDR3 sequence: CASSGPGLAGNTQYF. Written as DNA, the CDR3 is TGTGCCAGCAGCGGACCGGGACTAGCGGGCAATACGCAGTATTTT.

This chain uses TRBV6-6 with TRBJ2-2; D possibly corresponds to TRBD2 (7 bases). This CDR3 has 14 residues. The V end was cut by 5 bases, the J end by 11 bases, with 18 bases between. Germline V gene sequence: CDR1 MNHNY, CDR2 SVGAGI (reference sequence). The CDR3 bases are TGTGCCAGCAGTCAAGCACGGGGGGCGGGAGAGCTGTTTTTT. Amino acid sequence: CASSQARGAGELFF.

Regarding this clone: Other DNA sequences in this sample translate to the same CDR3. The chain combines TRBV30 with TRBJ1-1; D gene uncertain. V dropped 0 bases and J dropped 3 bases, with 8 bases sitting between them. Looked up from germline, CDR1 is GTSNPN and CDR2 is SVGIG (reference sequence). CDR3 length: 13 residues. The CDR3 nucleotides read TGTGCCTGGAGTGTACGTCGGGACACTGAAGCTTTCTTT. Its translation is CAWSVRRDTEAFF. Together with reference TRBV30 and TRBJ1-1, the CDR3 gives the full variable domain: SQTIHQWPATLVQPVGSPLSLECTVEGTSNPNLYWYRQAAGRGLQLLFYSVGIGQISSEVPQNLSASRPQDRQFILSSKKLLLSDSGFYLCAWSVRRDTEAFFGQGTRLTVV.

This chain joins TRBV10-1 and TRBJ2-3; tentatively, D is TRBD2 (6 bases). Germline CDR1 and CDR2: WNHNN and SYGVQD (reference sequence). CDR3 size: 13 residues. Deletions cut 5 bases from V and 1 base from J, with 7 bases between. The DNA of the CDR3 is TGCGCCAGCAGTCCGGGGGGCACAGATACGCAGTATTTT. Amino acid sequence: CASSPGGTDTQYF.

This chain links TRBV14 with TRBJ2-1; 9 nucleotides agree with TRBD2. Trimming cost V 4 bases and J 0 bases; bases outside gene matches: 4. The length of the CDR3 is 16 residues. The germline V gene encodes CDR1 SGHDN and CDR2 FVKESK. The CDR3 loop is CASSPLAGSSYNEQFF. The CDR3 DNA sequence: TGTGCCAGCAGCCCACTAGCGGGTAGCTCCTACAATGAGCAGTTCTTC. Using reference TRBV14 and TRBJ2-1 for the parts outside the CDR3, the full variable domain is EAGVTQFPSHSVIEKGQTVTLRCDPISGHDNLYWYRRVMGKEIKFLLHFVKESKQDESGMPNNRFLAERTGGTYSTLKVQPAELEDSGVYFCASSPLAGSSYNEQFFGPGTRLTVL.

The CDR3 protein is CASSLPRTGGYTF. DNA of the CDR3: TGTGCCAGCAGCCTCCCTAGGACAGGGGGCTACACCTTC. V is TRBV14 and J is TRBJ1-2, with 8 bases aligning to TRBD1. The CDR3 is 13 residues long. V shed 4 bases, J shed 8 bases, and the junction held 6 bases outside the gene matches. From germline, CDR1 is SGHDN and CDR2 FVKESK.

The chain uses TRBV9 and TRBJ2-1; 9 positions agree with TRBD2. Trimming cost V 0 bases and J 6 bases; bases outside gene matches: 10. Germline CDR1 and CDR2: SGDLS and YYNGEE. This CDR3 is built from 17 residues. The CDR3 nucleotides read TGTGCCAGCAGCGTAGGTGGTAGCGGGGGCTCCCTCAATGAGCAGTTCTTC. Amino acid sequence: CASSVGGSGGSLNEQFF.

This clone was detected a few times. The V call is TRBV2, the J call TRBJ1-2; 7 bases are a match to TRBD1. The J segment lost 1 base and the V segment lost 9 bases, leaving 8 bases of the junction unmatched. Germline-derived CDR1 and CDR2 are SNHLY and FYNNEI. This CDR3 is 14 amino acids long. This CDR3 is CARRTGTVNYGYTF. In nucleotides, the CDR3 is TGTGCCAGACGAACCGGGACAGTTAACTATGGCTACACCTTC.

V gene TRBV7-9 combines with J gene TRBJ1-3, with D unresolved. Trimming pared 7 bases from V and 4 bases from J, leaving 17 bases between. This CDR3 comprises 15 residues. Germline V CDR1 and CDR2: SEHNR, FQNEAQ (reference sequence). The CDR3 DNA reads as TGTGCCAGCAAAAGGGAGGGTGCGCAAGGAAACACCATATATTTT. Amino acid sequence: CASKREGAQGNTIYF. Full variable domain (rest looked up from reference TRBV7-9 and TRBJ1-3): DTGVSQNPRHKITKRGQNVTFRCDPISEHNRLYWYRQTLGQGPEFLTYFQNEAQLEKSRLLSDRFSAERPKGSFSTLEIQRTEQGDSAMYLCASKREGAQGNTIYFGEGSWLTVV.

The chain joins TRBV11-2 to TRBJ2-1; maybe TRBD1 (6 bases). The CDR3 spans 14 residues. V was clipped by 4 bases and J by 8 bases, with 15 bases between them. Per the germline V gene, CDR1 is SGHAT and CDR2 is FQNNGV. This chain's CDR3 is CASSSRDTRDEQFF. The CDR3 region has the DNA TGTGCCAGCAGCTCCCGGGACACTAGGGATGAGCAGTTCTTC.

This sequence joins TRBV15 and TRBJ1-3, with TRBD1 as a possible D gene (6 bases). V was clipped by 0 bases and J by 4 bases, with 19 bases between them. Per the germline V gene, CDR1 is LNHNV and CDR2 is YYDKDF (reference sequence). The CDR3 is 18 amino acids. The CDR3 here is CATSRDKQTGTGGNTIYF. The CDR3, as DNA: TGTGCCACCAGCAGAGATAAGCAAACAGGGACGGGAGGAAACACCATATATTTT.

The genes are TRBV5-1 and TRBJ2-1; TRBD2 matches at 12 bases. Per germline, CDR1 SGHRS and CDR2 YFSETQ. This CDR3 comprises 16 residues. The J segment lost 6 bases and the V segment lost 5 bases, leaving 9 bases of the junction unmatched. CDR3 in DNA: TGCGCCAGCAGTCCAAGACTAGCGGGAGTCTCCAATGAGCAGTTCTTC. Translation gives CASSPRLAGVSNEQFF.

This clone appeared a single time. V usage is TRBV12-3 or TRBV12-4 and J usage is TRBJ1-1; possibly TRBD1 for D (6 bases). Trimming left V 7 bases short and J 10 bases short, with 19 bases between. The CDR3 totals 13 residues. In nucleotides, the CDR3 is TGTGCCAGCAACGAAAAGGGGGGGTGGTCAGCTTTCTTT. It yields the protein CASNEKGGWSAFF.

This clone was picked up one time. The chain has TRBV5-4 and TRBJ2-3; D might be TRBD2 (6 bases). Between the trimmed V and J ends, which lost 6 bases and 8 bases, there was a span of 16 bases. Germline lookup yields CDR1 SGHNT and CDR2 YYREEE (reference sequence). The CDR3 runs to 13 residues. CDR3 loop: CASIDRGTRTQYF. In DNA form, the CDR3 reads TGTGCCAGCATCGACCGGGGGACGCGTACGCAGTATTTT.

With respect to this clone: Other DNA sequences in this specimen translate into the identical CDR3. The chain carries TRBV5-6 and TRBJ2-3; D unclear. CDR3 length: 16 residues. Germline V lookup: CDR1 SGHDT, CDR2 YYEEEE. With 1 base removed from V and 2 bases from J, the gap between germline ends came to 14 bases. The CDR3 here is CASSLRVGGPTDTQYF. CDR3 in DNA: TGTGCCAGCAGCTTGCGGGTTGGCGGTCCCACAGATACGCAGTATTTT.